A single sample is the source of the 5 T cell receptor beta chains below, sequenced in a study of cytomegalovirus exposure and HLA in healthy donors. The primer mix had 60 Vbeta and 13 Jbeta primers. Only in-frame clones appear in the TCRdb table, and some are missing; sequencing was by immunoSEQ multiplex PCR. The table shows over 150,000 clones, with approximately 67% occurring only once. The specimen sequenced was PBMCs. The receptors shown here come from a woman in her late teens or twenties in good health and CMV-seropositive.

J is TRBJ2-7 and V is TRBV5-4; a possible D gene is TRBD2 (7 bases). The V and J ends lost 5 bases and 9 bases respectively, with 21 bases between them. Germline CDR1 reads SGHNT; CDR2 reads YYREEE (reference sequence). CDR3 length: 14 amino acids. The CDR3 sequence is CASSSVGGPTLQYF. CDR3 coding DNA: TGTGCCAGCAGTTCAGTGGGGGGGCCCACTCTGCAGTACTTC.

The chain uses TRBV5-4 and TRBJ2-2, with TRBD2 as a possible D gene (6 bases). Germline lookup yields CDR1 SGHNT and CDR2 YYREEE (reference sequence). The CDR3 totals 15 residues. V shed 6 bases and J shed 4 bases, with 16 bases lying between them. CDR3 bases: TGTGCCAGCACCTACCGGGACTCAACCACCGGGGAGCTGTTTTTT. This sequence encodes CASTYRDSTTGELFF.

The chain has TRBV7-9 and TRBJ1-1; TRBD1 aligns across 9 bases. This CDR3 comprises 15 residues. Per germline, CDR1 SEHNR and CDR2 FQNEAQ (reference sequence). Trimming at V came to 5 bases and at J to 6 bases, leaving 10 bases not matched to a gene. CDR3 sequence reads: CASSASTGGFAEAFF. The CDR3 DNA sequence: TGTGCCAGCAGCGCCTCAACAGGGGGCTTCGCTGAAGCTTTCTTT.

This clone was counted only a few times. The gene calls are TRBV5-1 and TRBJ2-1; the match to TRBD2 covers 10 bases. The CDR3 has 18 residues. The V and J ends lost 3 bases and 0 bases, in that order; junction bases with no gene match: 9. Germline CDR1 SGHRS, CDR2 YFSETQ. The CDR3, as DNA: TGCGCCAGCAGCTGGCATACCTCTAGCGGGGGCTCCTACAATGAGCAGTTCTTC. Translated, it gives CASSWHTSSGGSYNEQFF.

Turning to this clone: The sample holds other DNA sequences that translate to the same CDR3. The J gene is TRBJ1-1, the V gene TRBV19; no clear D gene. The CDR3 is made up of 13 amino acids. Germline values: CDR1 LNHDA, CDR2 SQIVND (reference sequence). V dropped 3 bases and J dropped 1 base, with 6 bases sitting between them. The CDR3 region is CASSIGGNTEAFF. CDR3 DNA: TGTGCCAGTAGTATTGGAGGGAACACTGAAGCTTTCTTT.